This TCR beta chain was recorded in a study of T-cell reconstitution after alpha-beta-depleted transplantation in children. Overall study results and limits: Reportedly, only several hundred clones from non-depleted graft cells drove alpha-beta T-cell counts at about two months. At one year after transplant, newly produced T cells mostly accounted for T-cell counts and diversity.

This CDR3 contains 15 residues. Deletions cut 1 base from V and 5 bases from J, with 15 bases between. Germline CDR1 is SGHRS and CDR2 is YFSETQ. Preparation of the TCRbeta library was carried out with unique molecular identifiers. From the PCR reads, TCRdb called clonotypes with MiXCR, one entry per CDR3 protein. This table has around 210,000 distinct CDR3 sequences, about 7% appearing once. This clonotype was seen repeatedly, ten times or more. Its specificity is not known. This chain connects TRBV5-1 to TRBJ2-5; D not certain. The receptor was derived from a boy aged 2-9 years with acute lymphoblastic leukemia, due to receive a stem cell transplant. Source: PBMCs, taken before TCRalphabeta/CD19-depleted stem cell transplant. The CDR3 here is CASSLMDRVRETQYF. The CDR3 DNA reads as TGCGCCAGCAGCTTGATGGATCGGGTGCGGGAGACCCAGTACTTC. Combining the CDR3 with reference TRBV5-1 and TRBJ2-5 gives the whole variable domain KAGVTQTPRYLIKTRGQQVTLSCSPISGHRSVSWYQQTPGQGLQFLFEYFSETQRNKGNFPGRFSGRQFSNSRSEMNVSTLELGDSALYLCASSLMDRVRETQYFGPGTRLLVL.